Included here is one T cell receptor (beta chain) sequence, with context. Participants came from about 24 US areas, aged roughly 18 to 100 years. Germline V gene lookup returns CDR1 SGHRS and CDR2 YFSETQ. The ends lost 4 bases at V and 7 bases at J; junction bases unmatched: 3. The CDR3 has 14 residues. The data were taken from a study of blood T cell repertoires in COVID-19. Study-level information: Specimens from acute and convalescent COVID-19 originated in the United States, Italy and Spain.

In the study's own analysis: Quantification of nucleated cells was approximated via reference gene primer amplification. The data were produced by immunoSEQ multiplex PCR, yet TCRdb's version contains in-frame clones alone and is incomplete. That table furnishes V, J and clone size, whereas the DNA furnished D and trimming. The sample lists 250,000 to 300,000 clones; about four fifths were seen once. This rearrangement joins TRBV5-1 to TRBJ1-6; the match to TRBD1 covers 9 bases. The sample taken for sequencing was PBMCs or T cells enriched from blood (not recorded which). The source is a man aged 35 to 55 who had been exposed to COVID-19. The CDR3 reads CASSPGQGNSPLHF. The CDR3 DNA reads TGCGCCAGCAGCCCGGGACAGGGAAATTCACCCCTCCACTTT.